This T cell receptor (beta chain) is drawn from a study of beta chain features in type 1 diabetes. Study-level findings and limits: In every one of the four CD4+ subsets, TCRB CDR3s were moderately but significantly shorter in Type 1 diabetes patients. The cDNA sequencing approach could over-represent high-TCR-expressing cells.

Every isolated RNA sample was fully reverse transcribed, so sequencing captured expressed TCRB transcripts. The average output of naive, central memory and regulatory T cell samples was around 3.5 million reads. Assay: immunoSEQ multiplex PCR; the TCRdb copy retains only in-frame clones and omits some. The table records about 260,000 clones, just over 20% of them present only once. In germline, CDR1 is SGDLS, CDR2 YYNGEE. The CDR3 sequence is 15 residues long. The V end was cut by 4 bases, the J end by 2 bases, with 13 bases between. With respect to this clone: Its antigen is currently unknown.

Each sorted fraction was over 95% pure. Sequencing was performed on naive CD4+ T cells from blood. The gene calls are TRBV9 and TRBJ1-5, with a tentative D call TRBD1 (6 bases). This clonotype originated in a woman aged 40 to 49 with type 1 diabetes. As DNA, the CDR3 is TGTGCCAGCAGCTCCGGGGAGGGGGGCAATCAGCCCCAGCATTTT. This sequence encodes CASSSGEGGNQPQHF.